This is a list of T cell receptor beta chains from one sample in a study of human T cells and chemical hapten exposure. In TCRdb, the RACE reads were re-called with MiXCR into one record per CDR3 protein. The sample holds under 200,000 distinct CDR3 sequences; about a quarter are singletons and the top ten take around 2.3%. The sample was whole blood, taken in connection with sensitization to the hapten diphenylcyclopropenone (DPC). These receptors were collected from a young woman with alopecia areata. Some clones in this sample may be carry-over from other donors' samples. Each CDR3 is given with its conserved first and last residue. The order of the fields is CDR3 protein, CDR3 DNA, clone size, D gene, V gene, J gene. The D gene is left open where the match is weak. Not every row has a clone size; where given, it reads once, few, many or a size class.

CDR3: CSARTSGRRETQYF
DNA: TGCAGTGCTAGAACTAGCGGGAGGCGGGAGACCCAGTACTTC
size: -
D: TRBD2
V: TRBV20-1
J: TRBJ2-5

CDR3: CASRRTGAYEQYF
DNA: TGTGCCAGCCGACGGACGGGTGCCTACGAGCAGTACTTC
size: few
D: -
V: TRBV6-2/TRBV6-3
J: TRBJ2-7

CDR3: CASSAVDRRASYEQYF
DNA: TGTGCCAGCAGCGCCGTGGACAGGCGGGCCTCCTACGAGCAGTACTTC
size: few
D: TRBD1
V: TRBV13
J: TRBJ2-7

CDR3: CASSLARVLNTEAFF
DNA: TGTGCCAGCAGCTTGGCCCGTGTATTGAACACTGAAGCTTTCTTT
size: -
D: -
V: TRBV5-6
J: TRBJ1-1

CDR3: CASSRDRPYEQYF
DNA: TGTGCCAGCAGTAGAGACAGGCCCTACGAGCAGTACTTC
size: many
D: -
V: TRBV6-5
J: TRBJ2-7

CDR3: CASSPGTDTQYF
DNA: TGTGCCAGCAGCCCTGGCACAGATACGCAGTATTTT
size: medium-sized
D: -
V: TRBV4-2
J: TRBJ2-3

CDR3: CSARHSSADRQFF
DNA: TGCAGTGCTAGGCACTCTAGCGCGGATCGGCAGTTCTTC
size: -
D: -
V: TRBV20-1
J: TRBJ2-1

CDR3: CASPERGGQGLPGANVLTF
DNA: TGTGCCAGCCCCGAAAGAGGGGGACAGGGTCTACCGGGGGCCAACGTCCTGACTTTC
size: -
D: TRBD1
V: TRBV18
J: TRBJ2-6

CDR3: CASSLIQSTGELFF
DNA: TGTGCCAGCTCCTTAATCCAGAGCACCGGGGAGCTGTTTTTT
size: -
D: -
V: TRBV9
J: TRBJ2-2

CDR3: CATSAGVPDTQYF
DNA: TGTGCCACCAGTGCAGGGGTCCCAGATACGCAGTATTTT
size: -
D: -
V: TRBV24-1
J: TRBJ2-3

CDR3: CASSRKASNQPQHF
DNA: TGTGCCAGCAGCCGGAAGGCCAGCAATCAGCCCCAGCATTTT
size: -
D: -
V: TRBV7-2
J: TRBJ1-5

CDR3: CASGNPREKLFF
DNA: TGTGCCAGCGGAAACCCCCGAGAAAAACTGTTTTTT
size: -
D: -
V: TRBV6-2/TRBV6-3
J: TRBJ1-4

CDR3: CASTSGTPFYNEQFF
DNA: TGTGCCAGCACCTCCGGGACACCCTTTTACAATGAGCAGTTCTTC
size: many
D: -
V: TRBV7-9
J: TRBJ2-1

CDR3: CASSLARTRQETQYF
DNA: TGCGCCAGCAGCTTGGCCCGGACTCGCCAAGAGACCCAGTACTTC
size: -
D: -
V: TRBV5-1
J: TRBJ2-5

CDR3: CSAGTGGRDTEAFF
DNA: TGCAGTGCTGGGACAGGGGGCCGGGACACTGAAGCTTTCTTT
size: -
D: TRBD1
V: TRBV20-1
J: TRBJ1-1

CDR3: CSVDLWDNEQFF
DNA: TGCAGCGTTGATTTGTGGGACAATGAGCAGTTCTTC
size: many
D: -
V: TRBV29-1
J: TRBJ2-1

CDR3: CASSFSSQETQYF
DNA: TGTGCCAGCAGCTTCAGTTCTCAAGAGACCCAGTACTTC
size: -
D: -
V: TRBV7-2
J: TRBJ2-5

CDR3: CASSYSPSGGYNEQFF
DNA: TGTGCCAGCAGTTACTCGCCTAGCGGGGGCTACAATGAGCAGTTCTTC
size: -
D: TRBD2
V: TRBV6-2/TRBV6-3
J: TRBJ2-1

CDR3: CASRGGGALNEQFF
DNA: TGCGCCAGCAGGGGCGGGGGGGCCCTTAATGAGCAGTTCTTC
size: few
D: TRBD2
V: TRBV4-1
J: TRBJ2-1

CDR3: CASSLAGTYTF
DNA: TGTGCCAGCAGCTTAGCCGGGACCTACACCTTC
size: -
D: -
V: TRBV7-9
J: TRBJ1-2

CDR3: CASSYSRDSANTGELFF
DNA: TGTGCCAGCAGTTACTCGAGGGATTCGGCTAACACCGGGGAGCTGTTTTTT
size: -
D: -
V: TRBV6-2/TRBV6-3
J: TRBJ2-2

CDR3: CASSAPGKGNQPQHF
DNA: TGTGCCAGCAGCGCTCCAGGGAAGGGCAATCAGCCCCAGCATTTT
size: -
D: -
V: TRBV9
J: TRBJ1-5

CDR3: CSARERTSGGYWSSYNEQFF
DNA: TGCAGTGCTAGAGAGCGGACTAGCGGGGGGTACTGGAGCTCCTACAATGAGCAGTTCTTC
size: -
D: TRBD2
V: TRBV20-1
J: TRBJ2-1

CDR3: CASSFLLAGSTDTQYF
DNA: TGTGCCAGCAGCTTCCTTTTAGCGGGGAGCACAGATACGCAGTATTTT
size: -
D: TRBD2
V: TRBV5-6
J: TRBJ2-3

CDR3: CASSDGQGGTEAFF
DNA: TGTGCCAGCAGTGATGGACAGGGTGGGACTGAAGCTTTCTTT
size: once
D: TRBD1
V: TRBV25-1
J: TRBJ1-1

CDR3: CASSQLDSTNSPLHF
DNA: TGTGCCAGCAGCCAGTTGGACAGCACTAATTCACCCCTCCACTTT
size: -
D: -
V: TRBV3-1
J: TRBJ1-6

CDR3: CASSIAGGPDTQYF
DNA: TGTGCCAGCAGCATAGCGGGAGGGCCAGATACGCAGTATTTT
size: many
D: TRBD2
V: TRBV7-6
J: TRBJ2-3

CDR3: CASRTGTSGGRTYEQYF
DNA: TGCGCCAGCAGGACTGGGACTAGCGGGGGAAGAACCTACGAGCAGTACTTC
size: few
D: TRBD2
V: TRBV10-2
J: TRBJ2-7

CDR3: CASSEHRRNTEAFF
DNA: TGCGCCAGCAGTGAACACAGGCGGAACACTGAAGCTTTCTTT
size: -
D: -
V: TRBV10-2
J: TRBJ1-1

CDR3: CSARDDGIVWETQYF
DNA: TGCAGTGCTAGAGATGACGGAATAGTTTGGGAGACCCAGTACTTC
size: few
D: -
V: TRBV20-1
J: TRBJ2-5

CDR3: CASSSGYTGELFF
DNA: TGCGCCAGCAGCTCAGGGTACACCGGGGAGCTGTTTTTT
size: -
D: -
V: TRBV5-1
J: TRBJ2-2

CDR3: CASSHSSSSYNEQFF
DNA: TGTGCCAGCAGTCATAGTAGCAGCTCCTACAATGAGCAGTTCTTC
size: few
D: -
V: TRBV27
J: TRBJ2-1

CDR3: CSVAVIAGVFYEQYF
DNA: TGCAGCGTTGCGGTTATAGCGGGAGTTTTCTACGAGCAGTACTTC
size: -
D: TRBD2
V: TRBV29-1
J: TRBJ2-7

CDR3: CASSSDQGKQFF
DNA: TGTGCCAGCAGCTCAGATCAGGGGAAGCAGTTCTTC
size: -
D: -
V: TRBV7-2
J: TRBJ2-1

CDR3: CASSVDLGGGRETQYF
DNA: TGTGCCAGCAGCGTAGATTTGGGGGGAGGCAGAGAGACCCAGTACTTC
size: few
D: -
V: TRBV9
J: TRBJ2-5

CDR3: CAISDHGGGPGTQYF
DNA: TGTGCCATCAGTGACCATGGGGGGGGCCCTGGTACGCAGTATTTT
size: -
D: -
V: TRBV10-3
J: TRBJ2-3

CDR3: CASSQLGLHTGELFF
DNA: TGCGCCAGCAGCCAATTGGGACTCCACACCGGGGAGCTGTTTTTT
size: few
D: -
V: TRBV4-1
J: TRBJ2-2

CDR3: CASSQTERGSSYNEQFF
DNA: TGCGCCAGCAGCCAAACCGAGCGGGGGAGCTCCTACAATGAGCAGTTCTTC
size: few
D: TRBD2
V: TRBV4-1
J: TRBJ2-1

CDR3: CATFLYGYTF
DNA: TGTGCCACCTTCCTCTATGGCTACACCTTC
size: few
D: -
V: TRBV6-2/TRBV6-3
J: TRBJ1-2

CDR3: CASSLVAGGFIDSYNEQFF
DNA: TGTGCCAGCAGCTTGGTGGCGGGAGGCTTTATCGATTCCTACAATGAGCAGTTCTTC
size: -
D: TRBD2
V: TRBV7-3
J: TRBJ2-1

CDR3: CASSQGPGGELFF
DNA: TGTGCCAGCAGCCAAGGACCTGGCGGGGAGCTGTTTTTT
size: -
D: -
V: TRBV3-1
J: TRBJ2-2

CDR3: CASSLETGGNYGYTF
DNA: TGTGCCAGCAGCTTAGAGACAGGAGGCAACTATGGCTACACCTTC
size: -
D: -
V: TRBV7-9
J: TRBJ1-2

CDR3: CASSWAGRDEAFF
DNA: TGCGCCAGCAGCTGGGCAGGGAGGGATGAAGCTTTCTTT
size: few
D: -
V: TRBV5-1
J: TRBJ1-1